This TCR beta chain was obtained from a study of human T cells and chemical hapten exposure. TCRdb re-derived calls from the RACE reads in MiXCR, one entry per CDR3 protein. This sample has 150,000 to 200,000 distinct CDR3 sequences, with 20% to 25% found just once. Indicated time point: patch test 1, 2 weeks after DPC sensitization. Treatment specified: therapeutic diphenylcyclopropenone sensitization with weekly scalp DPC. Germline values: CDR1 SGHAT, CDR2 FQNNGV. The CDR3 loop spans 17 amino acids. Trimming shortened V by 4 bases and J by 5 bases, and 21 bases separated the two germline ends. The chain uses TRBV11-2 and TRBJ1-3, with D perhaps TRBD1 (5 bases). Sequenced here: whole blood, sampled in connection with sensitization to the hapten diphenylcyclopropenone (DPC). This TCR came from a woman aged 45-65 years with alopecia areata. Some clones in this sample may be carry-over from other donors' samples. The CDR3 DNA reads as TGTGCCAGCAGCTCTATAGGTGGGGCGAGCTCGAGAAACACCATATATTTT. Its protein is CASSSIGGASSRNTIYF.